Following are 4 T cell receptor beta chains from one sample sequenced in a study of shared clonotypes between healthy human individuals. Using immunoSEQ multiplex PCR, the repertoire was profiled, and TCRdb retains in-frame clones only, with some absent. This table has about 2 million clones, about 95% appearing once. Terminally differentiated effector memory CD45RA+ cells were excluded by CCR7 positive selection of CD45RO-negative cells. The material sequenced was naive CD8+ T cells sorted from blood. All receptors come from a man aged 18 to 35 in good health.

The V and J genes are TRBV5-1 and TRBJ2-5; D may be TRBD2 (6 bases). Trimming shortened V by 4 bases and J by 10 bases, and 26 bases separated the two germline ends. Germline CDR1 SGHRS, CDR2 YFSETQ. There are 16 residues in the CDR3. CDR3 amino acids: CASSQLGAGLSLDQYF. The CDR3 bases are TGCGCCAGCAGCCAATTGGGAGCGGGCCTGTCTCTGGACCAGTACTTC.

The rearrangement links TRBV5-6 to TRBJ2-7; weak D call: TRBD1 (5 bases). There are 14 residues in the CDR3. The germline CDR1 and CDR2 sequences are SGHDT and YYEEEE. The germline V and J ends were trimmed by 5 bases and 3 bases, with 15 bases remaining between them. The CDR3 loop reads CASRLTGDFYEQYF. CDR3 DNA: TGTGCCAGCAGATTAACAGGAGACTTCTACGAGCAGTACTTC.

The J gene is TRBJ1-2, the V gene TRBV7-9; D is undetermined. Germline V gene sequence: CDR1 SEHNR, CDR2 FQNEAQ (reference sequence). The CDR3 is 17 amino acids. V lost 1 base, J lost 2 bases, and 17 bases lay in between. The chain's CDR3 is CASSLDHLQILNYGYTF. The CDR3 region has the DNA TGTGCCAGCAGCTTAGACCACCTACAGATACTAAACTATGGCTACACCTTC.

The V call is TRBV2, the J call TRBJ2-1; 9 nucleotides align to TRBD2. Germline lookup yields CDR1 SNHLY and CDR2 FYNNEI. V trimming: 3 bases; J trimming: 8 bases; junction bases outside the gene matches: 5. This CDR3 is 14 amino acids long. In nucleotides, the CDR3 is TGTGCCAGCAGTGAGCGTCTAGCGGGATATGAGCAGTTCTTC. Translating it yields CASSERLAGYEQFF.